This record concerns one T cell receptor beta chain sequence. Authors' data handling: Reference gene primers were amplified, and this amplification served to estimate nucleated cell counts. Here immunoSEQ multiplex PCR was the method, and the copy in TCRdb shows in-frame clones only, minus some. That table supplies the V and J calls and clone size; D and trimming were determined from the DNA. The table has about 36,000 clones, about 81% seen once; the top ten hold about 44%. This sample is drawn from a study of blood T cell repertoires in COVID-19. The germline V gene has CDR1 LGHNA and CDR2 YSLEER. Trimming stripped 1 base from V and 3 bases from J, with 13 bases between. The CDR3 runs to 15 residues.

Sequencing used peripheral blood. The origin of this receptor is a human donor in a cohort sampled during active or convalescent COVID-19. The donor label of this sample is uncertain. This chain links TRBV4-3 with TRBJ2-7; no clear D. CDR3 loop: CASSQAFGGVYEQYF. CDR3 in DNA: TGCGCCAGCAGCCAAGCGTTCGGTGGAGTCTACGAGCAGTACTTC.